Shown below are 16 T cell receptor beta chains from a single sample sequenced in a study of blood T cell repertoires in COVID-19. Clones were sequenced by immunoSEQ multiplex PCR, and TCRdb holds only the in-frame ones, with some missing. Altogether a few hundred thousand clones are present, approximately 89% being singletons, with the ten largest covering around 13%. The sample comprised peripheral blood. Receptor source: a woman in her sixties with acute or convalescent COVID-19.

The chain's CDR3 is CASSQDFETGGYTF. The CDR3, as DNA: TGCGCCAGCAGCCAAGATTTTGAAACTGGTGGCTACACCTTC. J is TRBJ1-2 and V is TRBV4-3; D is undetermined. The germline V gene has CDR1 LGHNA and CDR2 YSLEER. The CDR3 totals 14 residues. Deletions cut 0 bases from V and 7 bases from J, with 12 bases between.

V gene TRBV24-1 combines with J gene TRBJ2-6, with TRBD2 as a possible D gene (6 bases). This CDR3 is built from 17 residues. Germline V gene lookup returns CDR1 KGHDR and CDR2 SFDVKD. The V gene lost 5 bases and the J gene lost 0 bases, with 13 bases spanning the gap. CDR3 residues: CATSGRDSASGANVLTF. CDR3 DNA: TGTGCCACCAGTGGGCGGGACTCCGCCTCTGGGGCCAACGTCCTGACTTTC.

Only one count was recorded for this clone. The chain links TRBV24-1 to TRBJ1-5; TRBD1 aligns across 10 bases. The V and J ends lost 7 bases and 7 bases, in that order; junction bases with no gene match: 6. This CDR3 region has 14 residues. Germline-derived CDR1 and CDR2 are KGHDR and SFDVKD. Here the CDR3 DNA reads TGTGCCACCAGCCCGACAGGGGGCGAACAGCCCCAGCATTTT. This sequence encodes CATSPTGGEQPQHF.

The chain is built from TRBV5-6 and TRBJ2-3; 8 nucleotides align to TRBD2. The CDR3 spans 16 residues. Trimming at V came to 3 bases and at J to 8 bases, leaving 14 bases not matched to a gene. Per germline, CDR1 SGHDT and CDR2 YYEEEE. Written as DNA, the CDR3 is TGTGCCAGCAGCTCCTACGGGAGGGCCCCGAGTGGTACGCAGTATTTT. Translating gives CASSSYGRAPSGTQYF.

CDR3 amino acids: CASSPSGGINEQYF. The CDR3 DNA is TGTGCCAGCTCACCCTCGGGCGGGATTAACGAGCAGTACTTC. The chain is built from TRBV18 and TRBJ2-7, with D tentatively TRBD2 (6 bases). Per germline, CDR1 KGHSH and CDR2 LQKENI. The CDR3 is 14 amino acids. The germline V and J ends were trimmed by 3 bases and 5 bases, with 14 bases remaining between them.

This chain joins TRBV4-2 and TRBJ1-1, with D perhaps matching TRBD1 (5 bases). Germline V gene lookup returns CDR1 LGHNA and CDR2 YNFKEQ. V was clipped by 1 base and J by 3 bases, with 12 bases between them. The CDR3 is 15 residues long. The CDR3: CASSQGGGEYTEAFF. Written as DNA, the CDR3 is TGTGCCAGCAGCCAAGGTGGGGGGGAATACACTGAAGCTTTCTTT.

The chain has TRBV7-2 and TRBJ2-7; 9 positions match TRBD1. The CDR3 spans 16 residues. In germline, CDR1 is SGHTA, CDR2 FQGNSA. The V gene end was trimmed by 2 bases and the J gene end by 6 bases; junction bases not matched to a gene: 11. The CDR3 nucleotides read TGTGCCAGCAGCTTAATATCACAGGGGGCAGGAGGCGAGCAGTACTTC. Its translation: CASSLISQGAGGEQYF.

The chain joins TRBV12-3 or TRBV12-4 to TRBJ1-3; D is undetermined. V was pared by 6 bases and J by 1 base, with 7 bases between. This CDR3 has 13 amino acids. The CDR3 here is CASRFQSGNTIYF. The CDR3 DNA sequence: TGTGCCAGCAGATTCCAGTCTGGAAACACCATATATTTT.

This chain joins TRBV5-1 and TRBJ2-2; no clear D gene. V shed 0 bases and J shed 2 bases, with 8 bases lying between them. Germline V lookup: CDR1 SGHRS, CDR2 YFSETQ. The CDR3 runs 15 residues. The CDR3 DNA sequence: TGCGCCAGCAGCTTGGACATAAGTAACACCGGGGAGCTGTTTTTT. Translating gives CASSLDISNTGELFF.

V is TRBV4-2 and J is TRBJ1-2; 8 positions agree with TRBD1. The V segment lost 2 bases and the J segment 4 bases; nucleotides outside the gene matches: 6. The CDR3 length is 15 residues. Germline V gene lookup returns CDR1 LGHNA and CDR2 YNFKEQ. The CDR3 protein is CASSQLTGTGYGYTF. DNA of the CDR3: TGTGCCAGCAGCCAACTCACCGGGACAGGCTATGGCTACACCTTC.

The chain uses TRBV7-9 and TRBJ2-7; 12 nucleotides agree with TRBD2. The CDR3 is made up of 14 amino acids. Germline lookup yields CDR1 SEHNR and CDR2 FQNEAQ (reference sequence). The junction had 3 bases not matched to a gene; V was cut back by 5 bases and J by 4 bases. The CDR3 DNA reads as TGTGCCAGCAGCCCTAGCGGGAGGGCATACGAGCAGTACTTC. Residues: CASSPSGRAYEQYF. Full variable domain (remainder filled in from reference TRBV7-9 and TRBJ2-7): DTGVSQNPRHKITKRGQNVTFRCDPISEHNRLYWYRQTLGQGPEFLTYFQNEAQLEKSRLLSDRFSAERPKGSFSTLEIQRTEQGDSAMYLCASSPSGRAYEQYFGPGTRLTVT.

This chain connects TRBV19 to TRBJ1-6; a possible D gene is TRBD1 (5 bases). Trimming cost V 5 bases and J 2 bases, with 13 bases left between them. The CDR3 sequence is 16 residues long. The germline CDR1 and CDR2 sequences are LNHDA and SQIVND (reference sequence). CDR3 DNA sequence: TGTGCCAGTAGTGTCGACAGCCGCCCCTATAATTCACCCCTCCACTTT. Translation: CASSVDSRPYNSPLHF.

The V gene is TRBV18, the J gene TRBJ2-2; 10 bases map to TRBD1. The CDR3 is made up of 17 amino acids. Unmatched junction bases numbered 10, after V lost 3 bases and J lost 6 bases. In germline, CDR1 is KGHSH, CDR2 LQKENI. The CDR3 loop reads CASSPLDRGSHSGELFF. CDR3 in DNA: TGTGCCAGCTCACCGTTGGACAGGGGGAGTCATTCCGGGGAGCTGTTTTTT. Together with reference TRBV18 and TRBJ2-2, the CDR3 gives the full variable domain: NAGVMQNPRHLVRRRGQEARLRCSPMKGHSHVYWYRQLPEEGLKFMVYLQKENIIDESGMPKERFSAEFPKEGPSILRIQQVVRGDSAAYFCASSPLDRGSHSGELFFGEGSRLTVL.

This chain joins TRBV2 and TRBJ2-3, with 8 bases identical to TRBD1. V lost 8 bases to trimming and J lost 1 base; unmatched junction nucleotides: 2. The CDR3 loop spans 13 amino acids. CDR1 is SNHLY and CDR2 is FYNNEI in the germline V gene. CDR3 sequence: CASGDRRTDTQYF. In DNA, the CDR3 is TGTGCCAGCGGGGACAGGCGCACAGATACGCAGTATTTT.

The chain uses TRBV4-3 and TRBJ2-7, with D hard to call. The CDR3 has 15 residues. Trimming removed 1 base at V and 7 bases at J, with 17 bases between. Germline V lookup: CDR1 LGHNA, CDR2 YSLEER. The CDR3: CASSQGLRGGYEQYF. The CDR3 nucleotides read TGCGCCAGCAGCCAAGGGCTGCGAGGTGGCTATGAGCAGTACTTC.

V is TRBV19 and J is TRBJ2-6; the D is unclear. CDR3 length equals 14 residues. CDR1 and CDR2 (germline): LNHDA, SQIVND (reference sequence). Trimming shortened V by 7 bases and J by 1 base, and 8 bases separated the two germline ends. CDR3 DNA: TGTGCCAGTACAGCGAATTCTGGGGCCAACGTCCTGACTTTC. Protein sequence: CASTANSGANVLTF.